The 2 T cell receptor beta chains listed next were all sequenced from one sample in a study of tumor-infiltrating lymphocytes in oesophageal squamous cell carcinoma. MiXCR, run by TCRdb on the PCR reads, gives a single entry per CDR3 protein. The table shows about 12,000 distinct CDR3 sequences, with around 56% occurring only once. The sequenced sample was esophageal tumor tissue. The receptors come from a female donor with esophageal squamous cell carcinoma.

This clonotype came up a few times. The rearrangement links TRBV7-4 to TRBJ2-3; D is unclear. Looked up from germline, CDR1 is SGHVT and CDR2 is SQSDAQ. The V end was cut by 2 bases, the J end by 2 bases, with 14 bases between. The CDR3 extends over 16 amino acids. In DNA, the CDR3 is TGTGCCAGCAGCTTAAGAATTTGGGCCCACACAGATACGCAGTATTTT. Translating it yields CASSLRIWAHTDTQYF.

The chain joins TRBV4-3 to TRBJ2-4; D tentatively fits TRBD1 or TRBD2 (5 bases each). The germline V and J ends were trimmed by 2 bases and 6 bases, with 14 bases remaining between them. The germline V gene encodes CDR1 LGHNA and CDR2 YSLEER. This CDR3 spans 15 amino acids. CDR3 sequence: CASSQTGAPGNIQYF. CDR3 coding DNA: TGCGCCAGCAGCCAAACCGGGGCCCCAGGAAACATTCAGTACTTC.